Following are 3 T cell receptor beta chains from one sample sequenced in a study of cytomegalovirus exposure and HLA in healthy donors. Primers for the PCR totalled 60 Vbeta and 13 Jbeta. The data were produced by immunoSEQ multiplex PCR, yet TCRdb's version contains in-frame clones alone and is incomplete. The data show under 200,000 clones, less than 90% seen once. Sequenced: PBMCs. These receptors were taken from a male donor in good health and CMV-seropositive.

The genes are TRBV29-1 and TRBJ1-5, with D maybe TRBD1 (5 bases). Germline CDR1 is SQVTM and CDR2 is ANQGSEA. V lost 2 bases and J 1 base, leaving 9 bases between the germline ends. This CDR3 is built from 14 residues. Written as DNA, the CDR3 is TGCAGCGTTGAACCCAGGGAAAGCAATCAGCCCCAGCATTTT. This gives the protein CSVEPRESNQPQHF.

This chain joins TRBV19 and TRBJ1-5, with D hard to call. Trimming took 7 bases from V and 8 from J, leaving 15 bases between them. The CDR3 runs to 13 residues. CDR1 is LNHDA and CDR2 is SQIVND in the germline V gene (reference sequence). Here the CDR3 DNA reads TGTGCCAGTACAGACTGGCCCGGTGAGCCCCAGCATTTT. It is translated as CASTDWPGEPQHF.

The V and J genes are TRBV7-6 and TRBJ2-5; D not resolved. CDR1 is SGHVS and CDR2 is FNYEAQ in the germline V gene. This CDR3 comprises 11 residues. V was shortened by 5 bases and J by 2 bases, with 3 bases between the two germline ends. CDR3: CASSIQETQYF. CDR3 bases: TGTGCCAGCAGCATACAAGAGACCCAGTACTTC.